This TCR beta chain was captured by sequencing in a study of cytomegalovirus exposure and HLA in healthy donors. Findings and caveats of the study: In a later analysis, V- and J-gene trimming of beta chains associated with a DCLRE1C missense variant, replicated independently. Reportedly, cytomegalovirus status was diagnosed with high sensitivity and specificity. Judged likely to be a sequencing artifact was a cluster of highly shared sequence variants.

The germline V gene has CDR1 LNHDA and CDR2 SQIVND (reference sequence). This CDR3 has 13 residues. The V and J ends lost 7 bases and 2 bases respectively, with 11 bases between them. Comments on this clone: Its antigen is still unknown.

PCR involved 60 Vbeta and 13 Jbeta primers. Assay used: immunoSEQ multiplex PCR; TCRdb lists only in-frame clones, some missing. The profile covers about 140,000 clones, with almost 85% appearing a single time and roughly 1.4% taken by the ten largest. The sequence was obtained from a man aged 30 to 39 in good health and CMV-seropositive. The chain is built from TRBV19 and TRBJ2-5, with D maybe TRBD2 (5 bases). Sequenced material: PBMCs. The CDR3 is CASNFRDQETQYF. DNA of the CDR3: TGTGCCAGTAATTTCCGGGATCAAGAGACCCAGTACTTC.